A single sample gave rise to the 30 T cell receptor beta chains below, sequenced in a study of blood T cell repertoires in COVID-19. Clones were sequenced by immunoSEQ multiplex PCR, and TCRdb holds only the in-frame ones, with some missing. The sample has about 40,000 clones, about 85% seen once. Sequenced material: peripheral blood. These receptors were obtained from a man over 45 in a cohort sampled during active COVID-19.

The chain links TRBV9 to TRBJ1-2; 11 bases map to TRBD1. V lost 3 bases to trimming and J lost 8 bases; unmatched junction nucleotides: 9. This CDR3 region has 15 residues. Germline loops: CDR1 SGDLS, CDR2 YYNGEE. The CDR3 DNA sequence: TGTGCCAGCAGCGCCGGGGACAGGGGGTTAGCGGGCTACACCTTC. As protein: CASSAGDRGLAGYTF.

The chain is built from TRBV6-5 and TRBJ1-1; D is possibly TRBD1 (6 bases). Germline CDR1 and CDR2: MNHEY and SVGAGI. The CDR3 contains 14 residues. The germline V and J ends were trimmed by 7 bases and 0 bases, with 12 bases remaining between them. This CDR3 is CASNQQGLNTEAFF. The DNA for the CDR3 is TGTGCCAGCAACCAACAGGGACTGAACACTGAAGCTTTCTTT.

V and J are TRBV19 and TRBJ2-3; 9 bases match TRBD2. Trimming cost V 7 bases and J 4 bases; bases outside gene matches: 18. The germline V gene has CDR1 LNHDA and CDR2 SQIVND (reference sequence). The CDR3 loop spans 18 amino acids. The CDR3 sequence: CASTPGWLAGVRADTQYF. CDR3 sequence (DNA): TGTGCCAGTACCCCCGGCTGGTTAGCGGGAGTGCGGGCAGATACGCAGTATTTT.

The chain has TRBV5-1 and TRBJ2-5; TRBD1 matches at 7 bases. The CDR3 spans 16 residues. V trimming: 2 bases; J trimming: 4 bases; junction bases outside the gene matches: 11. Germline CDR1 and CDR2: SGHRS and YFSETQ. CDR3 region: CASSFPTQGVPETQYF. As DNA, the CDR3 is TGCGCCAGCAGCTTCCCCACTCAGGGGGTCCCAGAGACCCAGTACTTC.

The V and J genes are TRBV6-5 and TRBJ2-2, with D uncertain. This CDR3 spans 15 amino acids. Trimming pared 5 bases from V and 6 bases from J, leaving 16 bases between. Germline CDR1 is MNHEY and CDR2 is SVGAGI. The DNA of the CDR3 is TGTGCCAGCAGTCCCCCGGGTTCCCGGGCCGGGGAGCTGTTTTTT. It codes for CASSPPGSRAGELFF.

The chain combines TRBV3-1 (or the pseudogene TRBV3-2) with TRBJ1-6; no firm D call. CDR1 and CDR2 from the germline V gene are LGHDT and YNNKEL (reference sequence). CDR3 length: 12 residues. Trimming took 4 bases from V and 14 from J, leaving 12 bases between them. The CDR3: CASSRGWTSLHF. CDR3 DNA: TGTGCCAGCAGCCGAGGGTGGACCTCCCTCCACTTT.

The chain combines TRBV2 with TRBJ1-5; no reliable D call. The germline CDR1 and CDR2 sequences are SNHLY and FYNNEI. Trimming took 3 bases from V and 0 from J, leaving 12 bases between them. The CDR3 covers 16 residues. The CDR3 sequence is CASSDAAEYSNQPQHF. The CDR3 DNA follows: TGTGCCAGCAGTGATGCGGCCGAGTATAGCAATCAGCCCCAGCATTTT.

The V call is TRBV11-2, the J call TRBJ2-3; 12 positions match TRBD2. CDR3 size: 15 residues. Trimming at V came to 5 bases and at J to 5 bases, leaving 5 bases not matched to a gene. Germline V gives CDR1 SGHAT, CDR2 FQNNGV. In nucleotides, the CDR3 is TGTGCCAGCAGCGGGACTAGCGGGCCCGGAGATACGCAGTATTTT. It translates to CASSGTSGPGDTQYF. The variable domain in full, completed from reference TRBV11-2 and TRBJ2-3, reads EAGVAQSPRYKIIEKRQSVAFWCNPISGHATLYWYQQILGQGPKLLIQFQNNGVVDDSQLPKDRFSAERLKGVDSTLKIQPAKLEDSAVYLCASSGTSGPGDTQYFGPGTRLTVL.

The chain carries TRBV10-3 and TRBJ2-1; 8 bases agree with TRBD2. Germline CDR1 ENHRY, CDR2 SYGVKD. V gave up 3 bases and J gave up 6 bases; unmatched junction bases: 1. The CDR3 runs 13 residues. CDR3 amino acids: CAISDGTSNEQFF. The CDR3 DNA reads as TGTGCCATCAGTGACGGGACTAGCAATGAGCAGTTCTTC.

J is TRBJ2-1 and V is TRBV18; perhaps TRBD2 as D (5 bases). Germline V gene lookup returns CDR1 KGHSH and CDR2 LQKENI. This CDR3 is built from 20 residues. Trimming shortened V by 6 bases and J by 0 bases, and 27 bases separated the two germline ends. DNA for the CDR3: TGTGCCAGCTCTCAGAGGGCCCAGACCCAAAATCCGAGCTCCTACAATGAGCAGTTCTTC. This sequence encodes CASSQRAQTQNPSSYNEQFF.

V usage is TRBV19 and J usage is TRBJ2-7, with no clear D. Germline V gene sequence: CDR1 LNHDA, CDR2 SQIVND (reference sequence). This CDR3 is built from 14 residues. Between the trimmed V and J ends, which lost 6 bases and 6 bases, there was a span of 18 bases. The CDR3 sequence is CASSPREDTGEQYF. As DNA, the CDR3 is TGTGCCAGTAGCCCCCGAGAAGATACGGGCGAGCAGTACTTC.

The genes are TRBV24-1 and TRBJ1-2, with D perhaps matching TRBD1 (5 bases). The CDR3 covers 11 residues. The germline gives CDR1 KGHDR, CDR2 SFDVKD. The V end lost 4 bases, the J end lost 6 bases, and 5 bases lay between the germline ends. This CDR3 reads CATSDRDGYTF. CDR3 nucleotides: TGTGCCACCAGTGACAGGGATGGCTACACCTTC.

This chain connects TRBV19 to TRBJ2-7; 8 bases line up with TRBD2. The CDR3 runs 13 residues. V was pared by 6 bases and J by 5 bases, with 6 bases of the junction left unmatched. The germline CDR1 and CDR2 sequences are LNHDA and SQIVND (reference sequence). The CDR3 here is CASSPGGAHEQYF. The CDR3 nucleotides are TGTGCCAGTAGCCCGGGGGGGGCCCACGAGCAGTACTTC. Together with reference TRBV19 and TRBJ2-7, the CDR3 gives the full variable domain: DGGITQSPKYLFRKEGQNVTLSCEQNLNHDAMYWYRQDPGQGLRLIYYSQIVNDFQKGDIAEGYSVSREKKESFPLTVTSAQKNPTAFYLCASSPGGAHEQYFGPGTRLTVT.

This chain joins TRBV19 and TRBJ2-1; 8 positions match TRBD2. J was trimmed by 7 bases and V by 2 bases; bases with no gene match: 4. Germline V gives CDR1 LNHDA, CDR2 SQIVND (reference sequence). This CDR3 comprises 14 residues. CDR3 amino acids: CASSITSGQNEQFF. The CDR3 DNA reads as TGTGCCAGTAGTATAACTAGCGGACAGAATGAGCAGTTCTTC.

The CDR3 DNA sequence: TGTGCCAGCTCAGGCCTCGGGACCTACGAGCAGTACGTC. It specifies CASSGLGTYEQYV. The chain joins TRBV6-5 to TRBJ2-7; a weak D match, TRBD2 (5 bases). The CDR3 has 13 residues. The V gene lost 8 bases and the J gene lost 2 bases, with 13 bases spanning the gap. CDR1 is MNHEY and CDR2 is SVGAGI in the germline V gene.

V and J are TRBV4-1 and TRBJ2-1, with D possibly matching TRBD2 (6 bases). The germline CDR1 and CDR2 sequences are MGHRA and YSYEKL. Trimming pared 3 bases from V and 8 bases from J, leaving 8 bases between. The CDR3 is made up of 12 amino acids. CDR3 sequence (DNA): TGCGCCAGCAGCCAGGAGGGTTATGAGCAGTTCTTC. It specifies CASSQEGYEQFF.

This clone was recorded once. The gene calls are TRBV6-5 and TRBJ2-6, with 7 bases fitting TRBD1. The V gene end was trimmed by 8 bases and the J gene end by 2 bases; junction bases not matched to a gene: 3. The CDR3 spans 14 residues. Germline CDR1 and CDR2: MNHEY and SVGAGI. For the CDR3, the DNA is TGTGCCAGCTTCGACAGGGCTGGGGCCAACGTCCTGACTTTC. Its translation: CASFDRAGANVLTF.

This rearrangement joins TRBV3-1 (or the pseudogene TRBV3-2) to TRBJ2-2; D might be TRBD2 (6 bases). The V and J ends lost 4 bases and 4 bases respectively, with 19 bases between them. The CDR3 is 17 amino acids. Looked up from germline, CDR1 is LGHDT and CDR2 is YNNKEL (reference sequence). CDR3 DNA: TGTGCCAGCAGCCCCCACCCCACCGGGAGCGGCACCGGGGAGCTGTTTTTT. Its translation is CASSPHPTGSGTGELFF.

The rearrangement joins TRBV5-1 to TRBJ1-1; 7 nucleotides align to TRBD1. Unmatched junction bases numbered 11, after V lost 4 bases and J lost 5 bases. The V gene's germline CDR1 is SGHRS and CDR2 YFSETQ. This CDR3 has 15 residues. CDR3 in DNA: TGCGCCAGCAGCGTAACCGGGACAGTTGTGACTGAAGCTTTCTTT. It translates to CASSVTGTVVTEAFF.

The chain recombines TRBV4-3 with TRBJ2-7; 8 bases match TRBD2. Germline assignment: CDR1 LGHNA and CDR2 YSLEER. Unmatched junction bases numbered 12, after V lost 3 bases and J lost 2 bases. The CDR3 covers 17 residues. The CDR3 DNA reads TGCGCCAGCAGCCACTACCAAGCGGGGGAAATCACCTACGAGCAGTACTTC. Its protein is CASSHYQAGEITYEQYF.

The chain uses TRBV7-8 and TRBJ2-2; 10 nucleotides align to TRBD2. The length of the CDR3 is 17 residues. The germline CDR1 and CDR2 sequences are SGHVS and FQNEAQ. V was clipped by 1 base and J by 7 bases; unmatched bases: 9. In DNA form, the CDR3 reads TGTGCCAGCAGCTTAGTTCGAGCTAGCGGGGGACACGGGGAGCTGTTTTTT. It yields the protein CASSLVRASGGHGELFF.

This clone appeared a few times. CDR3 protein: CASSIPAANQPQHF. CDR3 bases: TGTGCCAGTAGTATTCCGGCGGCTAATCAGCCCCAGCATTTT. The chain has TRBV19 and TRBJ1-5; D is undetermined. CDR3 length: 14 residues. Germline loops: CDR1 LNHDA, CDR2 SQIVND (reference sequence). The germline V and J ends were trimmed by 3 bases and 4 bases, with 10 bases remaining between them. Combining the CDR3 with reference TRBV19 and TRBJ1-5 gives the whole variable domain DGGITQSPKYLFRKEGQNVTLSCEQNLNHDAMYWYRQDPGQGLRLIYYSQIVNDFQKGDIAEGYSVSREKKESFPLTVTSAQKNPTAFYLCASSIPAANQPQHFGDGTRLSIL.

The genes are TRBV11-3 and TRBJ1-1; 10 bases agree with TRBD1. Germline-derived CDR1 and CDR2 are SGHNT and YENEEA. The J segment lost 0 bases and the V segment lost 5 bases, leaving 9 bases of the junction unmatched. This CDR3 spans 17 amino acids. CDR3 DNA sequence: TGTGCCAGCAGCCTCGGGGACAGGGGATTTATGAACACTGAAGCTTTCTTT. This codes for CASSLGDRGFMNTEAFF.

This clone has just one count. The chain carries TRBV14 and TRBJ1-1, with 10 nucleotides matching TRBD1. After removal of 0 bases from V and 4 bases from J, the junction contained 5 bases not matched to a gene. Germline loops: CDR1 SGHDN, CDR2 FVKESK. The CDR3 is made up of 16 amino acids. CDR3 in DNA: TGTGCCAGCAGCCAAGATCCATGGGACAGGGGCACTGAAGCTTTCTTT. Encoded protein: CASSQDPWDRGTEAFF.

The table lists this clone with many counts. The CDR3 nucleotides are TGTGCCAGCAGTTTCTACAGGGGGTCCACCGGGGAGCTGTTTTTT. This translates into CASSFYRGSTGELFF. The V and J genes are TRBV6-2 or TRBV6-3 and TRBJ2-2; the match to TRBD1 covers 8 bases. Germline CDR1 and CDR2: MNHEY and SVGEGT. This CDR3 region has 15 residues. J was trimmed by 4 bases and V by 4 bases; bases with no gene match: 5.

The V gene is TRBV7-2, the J gene TRBJ2-5, with D maybe TRBD2 (6 bases). The CDR3 consists of 13 residues. CDR1 is SGHTA and CDR2 is FQGNSA in the germline V gene. V lost 5 bases and J lost 1, with 8 bases in between. CDR3 in amino acids: CASSPRGQETQYF. The CDR3, as DNA: TGTGCCAGCAGCCCGCGGGGCCAAGAGACCCAGTACTTC.

As for this clone: The junction differs from germline at one of its ends, possibly a read error. V gene TRBV29-1 combines with J gene TRBJ2-1, with D perhaps TRBD2 (5 bases). Germline assignment: CDR1 SQVTM and CDR2 ANQGSEA. The CDR3 is 10 amino acids. DNA of the CDR3: TGCAGCGTTGAATTGCAGACGGAGGTCTTC. It is translated as CSVELQTEVF.

The V and J genes are TRBV9 and TRBJ1-2; TRBD1 aligns across 7 bases. The CDR3 loop spans 16 amino acids. The V gene's germline CDR1 is SGDLS and CDR2 YYNGEE. Germline trimming cut 2 bases from V and 2 bases from J; bases unmatched to any gene: 9. CDR3 in amino acids: CASSVEDRADNYGYTF. The CDR3 bases are TGTGCCAGCAGCGTGGAAGACAGGGCGGACAACTATGGCTACACCTTC.

The chain links TRBV10-3 to TRBJ1-1; D remains ambiguous. Germline V CDR1 and CDR2: ENHRY, SYGVKD. There are 13 residues in the CDR3. Trimming removed 5 bases at V and 1 base at J, with 8 bases between. DNA of the CDR3: TGTGCCATCAGTAACGCAGGGAACACTGAAGCTTTCTTT. Translated: CAISNAGNTEAFF.

The chain couples TRBV15 to TRBJ2-2, with D possibly matching TRBD1 (6 bases). Per the germline V gene, CDR1 is LNHNV and CDR2 is YYDKDF (reference sequence). The germline V and J ends were trimmed by 5 bases and 7 bases, with 23 bases remaining between them. CDR3 length: 17 residues. The CDR3 DNA reads TGTGCCACCAGCCCCCCACCTGGGCGGACCAGGGGCGGGGAGCTGTTTTTT. Translation: CATSPPPGRTRGGELFF.